The 6 T cell receptor beta chains listed next were all sequenced from one sample in a study of shared T cell receptors in the human thymus. Sequenced by immunoSEQ multiplex PCR; TCRdb stores in-frame clones only, minus some. In the table there are approximately 400,000 clones, approximately 95% of which are singletons. Sequenced input: thymocytes. All receptors derive from a human donor.

A note on this clone: Other nucleotide sequences in the sample specify the same CDR3. This chain connects TRBV27 to TRBJ2-7; 7 nucleotides line up with TRBD1. The CDR3 is 14 amino acids. Germline assignment: CDR1 MNHEY and CDR2 SMNVEV (reference sequence). V lost 5 bases, J lost 3 bases, and 7 bases stayed unmatched. The CDR3 DNA reads TGTGCCAGCAGTAGGGGGACAGAAGGCTACGAGCAGTACTTC. This sequence encodes CASSRGTEGYEQYF.

This clone was seen only once. V is TRBV7-9 and J is TRBJ2-3; a possible D gene is TRBD2 (5 bases). The CDR3 extends over 14 amino acids. The germline V gene has CDR1 SEHNR and CDR2 FQNEAQ (reference sequence). Trimming took 5 bases from V and 11 from J, leaving 20 bases between them. CDR3 amino acids: CASSPTKGPPGQYF. For the CDR3, the DNA is TGTGCCAGCAGCCCGACTAAGGGCCCCCCAGGGCAGTATTTT.

The rearrangement links TRBV4-2 to TRBJ1-4, with D tentatively TRBD1 (5 bases). Per the germline V gene, CDR1 is LGHNA and CDR2 is YNFKEQ. The CDR3 is 19 residues long. V lost 1 base to trimming and J lost 0 bases, with 18 bases between them. The CDR3 DNA follows: TGTGCCAGCAGCCAAGCGGAGGGCAGGGCGCTAGCAACTAATGAAAAACTGTTTTTT. This gives the protein CASSQAEGRALATNEKLFF.

The chain uses TRBV6-5 and TRBJ2-3; D possibly corresponds to TRBD2 (6 bases). Per the germline V gene, CDR1 is MNHEY and CDR2 is SVGAGI. CDR3 length equals 15 residues. V was cut by 2 bases and J by 3 bases, with 12 bases left in between. The CDR3 nucleotides read TGTGCCAGCAGTTACATGGCGGGACGGACAGATACGCAGTATTTT. This codes for CASSYMAGRTDTQYF.

This chain connects TRBV6-5 to TRBJ1-2; possibly TRBD1 for D (5 bases). The CDR3 spans 14 residues. Trimming cost V 6 bases and J 2 bases, with 13 bases left between them. The germline V gene has CDR1 MNHEY and CDR2 SVGAGI. CDR3 sequence: CASRNRDSNYGYTF. The CDR3 DNA follows: TGTGCCAGCAGGAACCGGGACTCCAACTATGGCTACACCTTC.

This chain links TRBV7-9 with TRBJ2-7; 7 bases fit TRBD2. There are 16 residues in the CDR3. V lost 2 bases to trimming and J lost 0 bases; unmatched junction nucleotides: 7. CDR1 and CDR2 from the germline V gene are SEHNR and FQNEAQ (reference sequence). The CDR3 protein is CASSLWRESPSYEQYF. DNA for the CDR3: TGTGCCAGCAGCTTATGGCGGGAGTCACCCTCCTACGAGCAGTACTTC.